This TCR beta chain was identified during a study of blood T cells in healthy people across ages. A second about 6 to 12 cycle PCR used barcoded and J-beta primers. TCRdb reanalysed the 5' RACE reads using MiXCR and keeps one entry per CDR3 protein. Of some 800,000 distinct CDR3 sequences listed, approximately 25% are singletons. The CDR3 loop spans 12 amino acids. Looked up from germline, CDR1 is GTSNPN and CDR2 is SVGIG (reference sequence). Trimming took 5 bases from V and 4 from J, leaving 9 bases between them. The sample also formed part of further work on T cells of mothers and their children. As reported in that work: The search for persistent microchimeric T cell clones detected none.

The source is a boy aged 5-17 years in good health. The V and J genes are TRBV30 and TRBJ2-1; tentatively, D is TRBD2 (6 bases). The source material was blood. CDR3 in amino acids: CAWGGDYNEQFF. DNA for the CDR3: TGTGCCTGGGGAGGGGATTACAATGAGCAGTTCTTC.